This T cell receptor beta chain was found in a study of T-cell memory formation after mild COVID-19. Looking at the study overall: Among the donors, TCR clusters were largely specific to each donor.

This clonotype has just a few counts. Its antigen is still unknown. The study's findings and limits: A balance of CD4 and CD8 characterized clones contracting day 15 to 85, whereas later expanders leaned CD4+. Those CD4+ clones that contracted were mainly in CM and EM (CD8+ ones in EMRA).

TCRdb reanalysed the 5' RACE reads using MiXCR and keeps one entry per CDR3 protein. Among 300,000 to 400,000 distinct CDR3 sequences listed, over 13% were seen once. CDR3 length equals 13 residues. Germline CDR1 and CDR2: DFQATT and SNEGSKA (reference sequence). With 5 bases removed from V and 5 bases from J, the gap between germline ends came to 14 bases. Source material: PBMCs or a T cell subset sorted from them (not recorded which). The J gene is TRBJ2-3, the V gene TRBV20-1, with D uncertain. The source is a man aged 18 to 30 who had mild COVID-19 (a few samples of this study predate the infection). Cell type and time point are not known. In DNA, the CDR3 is TGCAGTGCTTTCATCTCCGAGGAAGATACGCAGTATTTT. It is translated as CSAFISEEDTQYF.